These 13 T cell receptor beta chains were sequenced from one sample in a study of T cell responses to AZD1222 COVID-19 vaccine (dated by TCRdb to the early 2020s). The method was the immunoSEQ multiplex PCR assay. Entries here come from immuneACCESS through TCRdb and include only in-frame sequences with V and J called. Some clones fail to appear in such tables; in the studies checked, an unresolved V gene covers under half of the shortfall, and the cause of the remainder is unknown. This sample gives 130,000 to 150,000 clones in total; roughly 91% of them show up just once. Around 1.9% of the sample lies in the top ten. The time point label of this sample denotes: baseline before first vaccination. This material consisted of peripheral blood, taken on day 0 of AZD1222 vaccination. The receptor set was obtained from an adult in good health.

The CDR3 DNA reads TGCGCCAGCTCTAAAGAAGGGGCCGAATCCTACGAGCAGTACTTC. Translated, it gives CASSKEGAESYEQYF. The chain couples TRBV10-2 to TRBJ2-7; maybe TRBD1 (5 bases). The CDR3 runs 15 residues. Germline CDR1 reads WSHSY; CDR2 reads SAAADI. The V and J ends lost 8 bases and 1 base respectively, with 18 bases between them.

The gene calls are TRBV19 and TRBJ2-3; 8 positions match TRBD2. The CDR3 is made up of 14 amino acids. Germline loops: CDR1 LNHDA, CDR2 SQIVND (reference sequence). After removal of 8 bases from V and 0 bases from J, the junction contained 4 bases not matched to a gene. CDR3 in amino acids: CASGSGGSTDTQYF. The CDR3 DNA sequence: TGTGCCAGTGGGAGCGGGGGAAGCACAGATACGCAGTATTTT. The full variable domain, in which reference TRBV19 and TRBJ2-3 provide the parts outside the CDR3, is DGGITQSPKYLFRKEGQNVTLSCEQNLNHDAMYWYRQDPGQGLRLIYYSQIVNDFQKGDIAEGYSVSREKKESFPLTVTSAQKNPTAFYLCASGSGGSTDTQYFGPGTRLTVL.

This clone was found once. This CDR3 reads CASSLDDGTEAFF. In DNA form, the CDR3 reads TGTGCCAGCAGCTTAGACGACGGCACTGAAGCTTTCTTT. V gene TRBV11-2 combines with J gene TRBJ1-1; D is undetermined. The CDR3 extends over 13 amino acids. The V and J ends lost 0 bases and 4 bases respectively, with 6 bases between them. Germline CDR1 SGHAT, CDR2 FQNNGV.

This clone was seen just once. The V call is TRBV7-9, the J call TRBJ1-1; 7 nucleotides line up with TRBD1. This CDR3 region has 18 residues. From germline, CDR1 is SEHNR and CDR2 FQNEAQ (reference sequence). The V gene end was trimmed by 5 bases and the J gene end by 11 bases; junction bases not matched to a gene: 26. CDR3 sequence reads: CASSTGEPGHLVLIRAFF. In nucleotides, the CDR3 is TGTGCCAGCAGCACAGGGGAACCGGGCCACTTAGTTCTTATTCGGGCTTTCTTT.

The chain uses TRBV30 and TRBJ1-6; tentatively, D is TRBD1 (5 bases). There are 13 residues in the CDR3. Germline-derived CDR1 and CDR2 are GTSNPN and SVGIG (reference sequence). Trimming stripped 4 bases from V and 7 bases from J, with 11 bases between. Here the CDR3 DNA reads TGTGCCTGGACAGGGTCACGGAATTCACCCCTCCACTTT. It translates to CAWTGSRNSPLHF.

The rearrangement links TRBV10-3 to TRBJ2-3; TRBD2 agrees at 7 bases. V lost 6 bases and J lost 10; bases outside the gene matches: 13. The CDR3 consists of 14 residues. Germline V gene lookup returns CDR1 ENHRY and CDR2 SYGVKD. The CDR3: CAIRNGGSRGAQYF. CDR3 in DNA: TGTGCCATCAGGAACGGGGGTTCACGGGGGGCGCAGTATTTT.

The V and J genes are TRBV6-5 and TRBJ2-6; TRBD1 matches 11 bases. V gave up 6 bases and J gave up 2 bases; unmatched junction bases: 0. The CDR3 runs to 15 residues. The V gene's germline CDR1 is MNHEY and CDR2 SVGAGI. CDR3 nucleotide sequence: TGTGCCAGCAGGGACAGGGGGCCTGGGGCCAACGTCCTGACTTTC. Translated: CASRDRGPGANVLTF.

The chain is built from TRBV25-1 and TRBJ1-3, with D perhaps TRBD1 (5 bases). The V end lost 1 base, the J end lost 0 bases, and 7 bases lay between the germline ends. Germline CDR1 is MGHDK and CDR2 is SYGVNS. The CDR3 length is 15 residues. The CDR3 reads CASSEWGYSGNTIYF. The DNA for the CDR3 is TGTGCCAGCAGTGAATGGGGCTACTCTGGAAACACCATATATTTT.

The rearrangement joins TRBV18 to TRBJ2-6, with a possible D match to TRBD2 (5 bases). Per germline, CDR1 KGHSH and CDR2 LQKENI. V lost 2 bases and J lost 4, with 12 bases in between. This CDR3 has 16 amino acids. The CDR3 protein is CASSPKIASGANVLTF. The CDR3 bases are TGTGCCAGCTCACCAAAGATAGCGTCAGGGGCCAACGTCCTGACTTTC.

V and J are TRBV18 and TRBJ1-5, with a weak D call TRBD1 (5 bases). This CDR3 is 14 amino acids long. Germline V CDR1 and CDR2: KGHSH, LQKENI. The germline V and J ends were trimmed by 2 bases and 2 bases, with 7 bases remaining between them. CDR3 coding DNA: TGTGCCAGCTCACCAACAGGCGGCAATCAGCCCCAGCATTTT. Translating it yields CASSPTGGNQPQHF.

This clone came up a few times. This chain links TRBV6-4 with TRBJ1-2, with D perhaps matching TRBD1 (6 bases). The CDR3 loop spans 15 amino acids. The V and J ends lost 0 bases and 5 bases respectively, with 13 bases between them. From germline, CDR1 is MRHNA and CDR2 SNTAGT. Written as DNA, the CDR3 is TGTGCCAGCAGTGACTCGGACAGCAGTGGGTATGGCTACACCTTC. Amino acid sequence: CASSDSDSSGYGYTF.

The count of this clone is one. The chain links TRBV3-1 (or the pseudogene TRBV3-2) to TRBJ2-1; 8 bases agree with TRBD2. This CDR3 contains 14 residues. The V segment lost 4 bases and the J segment 4 bases; nucleotides outside the gene matches: 3. The germline gives CDR1 LGHDT, CDR2 YNNKEL (reference sequence). The CDR3 here is CASSLTGGYNEQFF. In nucleotides, the CDR3 is TGTGCCAGCAGCCTTACGGGGGGGTACAATGAGCAGTTCTTC.

The chain joins TRBV3-1 (or the pseudogene TRBV3-2) to TRBJ2-5, with D hard to call. Germline values: CDR1 LGHDT, CDR2 YNNKEL (reference sequence). CDR3 size: 13 residues. Trimming stripped 8 bases from V and 2 bases from J, with 12 bases between. Here the CDR3 reads CASLRSPQETQYF. The CDR3 nucleotides read TGTGCCAGCTTACGTAGCCCTCAAGAGACCCAGTACTTC.